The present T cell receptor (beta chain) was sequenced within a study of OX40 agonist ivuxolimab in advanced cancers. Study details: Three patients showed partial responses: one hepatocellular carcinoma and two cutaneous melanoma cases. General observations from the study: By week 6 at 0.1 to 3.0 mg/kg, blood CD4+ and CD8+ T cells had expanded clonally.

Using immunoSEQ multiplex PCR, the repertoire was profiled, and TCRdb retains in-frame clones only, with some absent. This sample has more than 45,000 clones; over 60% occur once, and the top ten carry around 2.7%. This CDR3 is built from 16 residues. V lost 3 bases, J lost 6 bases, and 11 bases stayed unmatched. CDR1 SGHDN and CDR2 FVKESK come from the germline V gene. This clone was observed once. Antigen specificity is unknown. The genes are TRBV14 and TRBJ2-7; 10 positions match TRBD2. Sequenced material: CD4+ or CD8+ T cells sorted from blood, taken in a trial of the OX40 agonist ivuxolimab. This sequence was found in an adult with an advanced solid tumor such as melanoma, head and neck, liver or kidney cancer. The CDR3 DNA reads TGTGCCAGCAGCCAGTTGAGCCTAGCGGGAGCCCCCGAGCAGTACTTC. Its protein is CASSQLSLAGAPEQYF.